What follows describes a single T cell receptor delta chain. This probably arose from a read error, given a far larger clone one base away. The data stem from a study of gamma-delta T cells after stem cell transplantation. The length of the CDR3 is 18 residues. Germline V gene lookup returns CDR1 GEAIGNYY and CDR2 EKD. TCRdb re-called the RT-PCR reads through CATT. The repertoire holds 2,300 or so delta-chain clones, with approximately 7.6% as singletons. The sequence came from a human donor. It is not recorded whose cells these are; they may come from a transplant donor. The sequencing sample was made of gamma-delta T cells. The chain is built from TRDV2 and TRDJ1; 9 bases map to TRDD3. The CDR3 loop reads CACNTVAVAGGSTDKLIF. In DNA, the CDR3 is TGTGCCTGTAACACCGTCGCTGTAGCTGGGGGATCGACCGATAAACTCATCTTT.